These T cell receptor beta chains were read from a single sample in a study of blood T cell repertoires in COVID-19. Using immunoSEQ multiplex PCR, the repertoire was profiled, and TCRdb retains in-frame clones only, with some absent. The sample contains 350,000 to 450,000 clones, 80% to 90% of which appear only once. Sequenced: peripheral blood. The receptors were gathered from a man aged 40-49 years with acute or convalescent COVID-19. CDR3s include the opening cysteine and the closing phenylalanine or tryptophan. A D gene is named only where the DNA matches it firmly. For some rows the clone size is stated as once, few or many, or as a class when expanded; others skip it.

abundance: once
j_gene: TRBJ2-5
d_gene: NA
v_gene: TRBV29-1
CDR3nt: TGCAGCAAACAGGGAGACCAAGAGACCCAGTACTTC
CDR3aa: CSKQGDQETQYF

abundance: NA
j_gene: TRBJ2-5
d_gene: TRBD1
v_gene: TRBV5-1
CDR3nt: TGCGCCAGCAGCTTTTACAGGGGTCAAGAGACCCAGTACTTC
CDR3aa: CASSFYRGQETQYF

abundance: once
j_gene: TRBJ2-2
d_gene: NA
v_gene: TRBV5-1
CDR3nt: TGCGCCAGCAGCTTGTTTTTCGGCCCGCCCGGGACCGGGGAGCTGTTTTTT
CDR3aa: CASSLFFGPPGTGELFF

abundance: NA
j_gene: TRBJ1-1
d_gene: NA
v_gene: TRBV30
CDR3nt: TGTGCCTGGAGCCCGATCTCAGGAAACACTGAAGCTTTCTTT
CDR3aa: CAWSPISGNTEAFF

abundance: NA
j_gene: TRBJ2-5
d_gene: TRBD2
v_gene: TRBV6-6
CDR3nt: TGTGCCAGCAGTAATCCAGCGGGGGGAGGAGAGACCCAGTACTTC
CDR3aa: CASSNPAGGGETQYF

abundance: NA
j_gene: TRBJ2-1
d_gene: NA
v_gene: TRBV5-1
CDR3nt: TGCGCCAGCAGACTTGACTCGGGAGACAATGAGCAGTTCTTC
CDR3aa: CASRLDSGDNEQFF

abundance: NA
j_gene: TRBJ1-1
d_gene: NA
v_gene: TRBV2
CDR3nt: TGTGCCAGCAGTGATCGGGGGAGCACTGAAGCTTTCTTT
CDR3aa: CASSDRGSTEAFF

abundance: once
j_gene: TRBJ2-5
d_gene: NA
v_gene: TRBV7-9
CDR3nt: TGTGCCAGCAGCTTACCCCAGAAAGAGACCCAGTACTTC
CDR3aa: CASSLPQKETQYF

abundance: NA
j_gene: TRBJ2-7
d_gene: TRBD1
v_gene: TRBV19
CDR3nt: TGTGCCAGTAGTTACTCCGGGACAGGTCTCTACGAGCAGTACTTC
CDR3aa: CASSYSGTGLYEQYF

abundance: NA
j_gene: TRBJ2-7
d_gene: NA
v_gene: TRBV27
CDR3nt: TGTGCCAGCAGTTTTAGCAGGGTTTCGTACGAGCAGTACTTC
CDR3aa: CASSFSRVSYEQYF

abundance: once
j_gene: TRBJ1-2
d_gene: NA
v_gene: TRBV5-6
CDR3nt: TGTGCCAGCAGCTCGTTAAACTATGGCTACACCTTC
CDR3aa: CASSSLNYGYTF

abundance: NA
j_gene: TRBJ2-5
d_gene: TRBD2
v_gene: TRBV10-3
CDR3nt: TGTGCCATCAGTGGTCAGGGAGGGGAGACCCAGTACTTC
CDR3aa: CAISGQGGETQYF

abundance: NA
j_gene: TRBJ1-3
d_gene: TRBD1
v_gene: TRBV28
CDR3nt: TGTGCCAGCAGTTTTCGGACAGGGATAGGGAACACCATATATTTT
CDR3aa: CASSFRTGIGNTIYF

abundance: NA
j_gene: TRBJ2-1
d_gene: TRBD2
v_gene: TRBV9
CDR3nt: TGTGCCAGCAGCGTAGCGGGAGGGCCTTACAATGAGCAGTTCTTC
CDR3aa: CASSVAGGPYNEQFF

abundance: NA
j_gene: TRBJ2-3
d_gene: NA
v_gene: TRBV6-2/TRBV6-3
CDR3nt: TGTGCCAGCAGCGCTGGGGCCCCCGGCAGGGATACGCAGTATTTT
CDR3aa: CASSAGAPGRDTQYF

abundance: once
j_gene: TRBJ2-3
d_gene: TRBD2
v_gene: TRBV5-1
CDR3nt: TGCGCCAGCATGACTAACGGCCTAGCGGGAGCAGATACGCAGTATTTT
CDR3aa: CASMTNGLAGADTQYF

abundance: NA
j_gene: TRBJ2-1
d_gene: TRBD2
v_gene: TRBV13
CDR3nt: TGTGCCAGCAGCGAGGGACTAGCGAGAGGGCCTGGAGGCAATGAGCAGTTCTTC
CDR3aa: CASSEGLARGPGGNEQFF

abundance: NA
j_gene: TRBJ2-7
d_gene: NA
v_gene: TRBV30
CDR3nt: TGTGCCGAGGGTAGGGGGTACTACGAGCAGTACTTC
CDR3aa: CAEGRGYYEQYF

abundance: NA
j_gene: TRBJ2-2
d_gene: NA
v_gene: TRBV9
CDR3nt: TGTGCCAGCAGCCCCTTCACCGGGGAGCTGTTTTTT
CDR3aa: CASSPFTGELFF

abundance: NA
j_gene: TRBJ1-2
d_gene: NA
v_gene: TRBV10-3
CDR3nt: TGTGCCATCAGTGATGACAGCTATGGCTACACCTTC
CDR3aa: CAISDDSYGYTF

abundance: many
j_gene: TRBJ2-7
d_gene: TRBD2
v_gene: TRBV13
CDR3nt: TGTGCCAGCAGCTTAGAGACTAGCGGCGAGCAGTACTTC
CDR3aa: CASSLETSGEQYF

abundance: once
j_gene: TRBJ2-7
d_gene: TRBD2
v_gene: TRBV5-5
CDR3nt: TGTGCCAGCAGCTCAGATCCGGGACTAGCGGGAATGTACGAGCAGTACTTC
CDR3aa: CASSSDPGLAGMYEQYF

abundance: NA
j_gene: TRBJ1-5
d_gene: NA
v_gene: TRBV2
CDR3nt: TGTGCCAGCAGTGAAGTCGGCAGGGGCTATAGCAATCAGCCCCAGCATTTT
CDR3aa: CASSEVGRGYSNQPQHF

abundance: NA
j_gene: TRBJ1-4
d_gene: TRBD1
v_gene: TRBV15
CDR3nt: TGTGCCACCAGCAGAGATAGGGCCAGGGGGAACGAAAAACTGTTTTTT
CDR3aa: CATSRDRARGNEKLFF